This entry lists 31 T cell receptor beta chains sequenced from one sample in a study of blood T cell repertoires in COVID-19. Sequencing was performed with immunoSEQ multiplex PCR; in TCRdb, only in-frame clones are kept and a portion is missing. The table includes approximately 500,000 clones, less than 90% detected once. The sequenced sample was peripheral blood. All receptors derive from a woman between 50 and 59 years old with COVID-19, enrolled during active disease.

J is TRBJ1-4 and V is TRBV10-1; no reliable D call. The V gene's germline CDR1 is WNHNN and CDR2 SYGVQD (reference sequence). The CDR3 consists of 13 residues. V dropped 0 bases and J dropped 8 bases, with 7 bases sitting between them. The CDR3 DNA reads as TGCGCCAGCAGTGAGTCGGGCCGGGAAAAACTGTTTTTT. As protein: CASSESGREKLFF.

The genes are TRBV5-1 and TRBJ2-1; 8 bases are shared with TRBD1. Per germline, CDR1 SGHRS and CDR2 YFSETQ. V was clipped by 3 bases and J by 9 bases; unmatched bases: 5. The CDR3 spans 13 residues. In DNA, the CDR3 is TGCGCCAGCAGCTACGGGACAGGTGGTGAGCAGTTCTTC. This codes for CASSYGTGGEQFF.

This chain uses TRBV7-2 with TRBJ2-5; TRBD2 is a possible D gene (7 bases). Trimming shortened V by 1 base and J by 5 bases, and 20 bases separated the two germline ends. Germline V gene sequence: CDR1 SGHTA, CDR2 FQGNSA. The CDR3 is 17 residues long. In DNA, the CDR3 is TGTGCCAGCAGCTTAGTATCGCTGGCGGGGGCGGGGGAGACCCAGTACTTC. This codes for CASSLVSLAGAGETQYF.

This clone was recorded only once. The rearrangement joins TRBV30 to TRBJ1-1; D call uncertain. Germline loops: CDR1 GTSNPN, CDR2 SVGIG (reference sequence). This CDR3 region has 12 residues. The germline V and J ends were trimmed by 3 bases and 5 bases, with 10 bases remaining between them. The CDR3 loop reads CAWSHPVTEAFF. CDR3 coding DNA: TGTGCCTGGAGCCACCCGGTAACTGAAGCTTTCTTT.

The chain links TRBV7-9 to TRBJ2-2; 11 bases match TRBD2. V lost 5 bases to trimming and J lost 5 bases; unmatched junction nucleotides: 4. The CDR3 loop spans 15 amino acids. Germline V gene data show CDR1 as SEHNR and CDR2 as FQNEAQ (reference sequence). The CDR3 protein is CASSLTSGETGELFF. Written as DNA, the CDR3 is TGTGCCAGCAGCCTGACTAGCGGGGAAACCGGGGAGCTGTTTTTT.

In this sample, this clone turned up once. The CDR3 sequence: CASSQEGGAGAGNTIYF. The CDR3 DNA sequence: TGTGCCAGCAGCCAAGAGGGAGGGGCCGGAGCTGGAAACACCATATATTTT. J is TRBJ1-3 and V is TRBV4-2; D might be TRBD1 (5 bases). The CDR3 runs 17 residues. CDR1 and CDR2 from the germline V gene are LGHNA and YNFKEQ. The V end lost 0 bases, the J end lost 2 bases, and 14 bases lay between the germline ends.

This clone was counted once. The J gene is TRBJ1-4, the V gene TRBV19; 7 bases fit TRBD1. The CDR3 is 14 residues long. CDR1 is LNHDA, CDR2 SQIVND, per germline (reference sequence). With 7 bases clipped from V and 6 bases from J, the junction kept 8 bases outside the gene matches. CDR3 sequence: CASKKGTEDEKLFF. The CDR3 nucleotides read TGTGCCAGTAAGAAAGGGACAGAGGATGAAAAACTGTTTTTT. The full variable domain, its missing parts supplied by reference TRBV19 and TRBJ1-4, is DGGITQSPKYLFRKEGQNVTLSCEQNLNHDAMYWYRQDPGQGLRLIYYSQIVNDFQKGDIAEGYSVSREKKESFPLTVTSAQKNPTAFYLCASKKGTEDEKLFFGSGTQLSVL.

The V and J genes are TRBV19 and TRBJ1-5; D is possibly TRBD1 (6 bases). Germline V gene lookup returns CDR1 LNHDA and CDR2 SQIVND (reference sequence). The CDR3 spans 14 residues. V was pared by 2 bases and J by 5 bases, with 10 bases between. The CDR3 loop is CASSIRGGYQPQHF. CDR3 bases: TGTGCCAGTAGTATAAGGGGGGGCTATCAGCCCCAGCATTTT.

The CDR3 is CASSLDREESPLHF. The CDR3 nucleotides read TGCGCCAGCAGCTTGGACAGGGAAGAGTCACCCCTCCACTTT. V usage is TRBV5-1 and J usage is TRBJ1-6, with D tentatively TRBD1 (6 bases). The CDR3 consists of 14 residues. Germline CDR1 SGHRS, CDR2 YFSETQ. V lost 0 bases, J lost 10 bases, and 11 bases lay in between.

The chain uses TRBV24-1 and TRBJ2-1; weak D call: TRBD1 (6 bases). Trimming pared 5 bases from V and 10 bases from J, leaving 14 bases between. CDR1 and CDR2 (germline): KGHDR, SFDVKD. The CDR3 has 13 amino acids. CDR3 residues: CATSAGRGNEQFF. CDR3 coding DNA: TGTGCCACCAGTGCCGGCAGGGGCAACGAGCAGTTCTTC.

V is TRBV14 and J is TRBJ2-2; weak D call: TRBD1 (7 bases). Per germline, CDR1 SGHDN and CDR2 FVKESK. This CDR3 region has 18 residues. The V end lost 4 bases, the J end lost 2 bases, and 20 bases lay between the germline ends. For the CDR3, the DNA is TGTGCCAGCAGCCGAGCTGGAGGCAGGGGGGCTAACACCGGGGAGCTGTTTTTT. It is translated as CASSRAGGRGANTGELFF.

The V gene is TRBV19, the J gene TRBJ2-7; 7 positions match TRBD1. The germline V gene has CDR1 LNHDA and CDR2 SQIVND (reference sequence). The V and J ends lost 10 bases and 0 bases, in that order; junction bases with no gene match: 15. The CDR3 has 16 amino acids. DNA of the CDR3: TGTGCCATCCCGGGACAGCTCCCTCCCCCCTCCTACGAGCAGTACTTC. Translating gives CAIPGQLPPPSYEQYF.

The chain employs TRBV4-2 and TRBJ1-1; D uncertain. This CDR3 spans 14 amino acids. V was pared by 3 bases and J by 7 bases, with 15 bases between. Germline CDR1 is LGHNA and CDR2 is YNFKEQ. This CDR3 reads CASSHQSGKYEAFF. DNA of the CDR3: TGTGCCAGCAGCCACCAATCCGGGAAGTATGAAGCTTTCTTT.

The rearrangement uses TRBV2 and TRBJ1-2, with D tentatively TRBD1 (5 bases). The CDR3 extends over 13 amino acids. The V end lost 1 base, the J end lost 6 bases, and 9 bases lay between the germline ends. CDR1 and CDR2 (germline): SNHLY, FYNNEI. The CDR3 is CASSEGGGDGYTF. CDR3 in DNA: TGTGCCAGCAGTGAAGGGGGAGGGGATGGCTACACCTTC.

This chain's CDR3 is CASRLGRGGADTQYF. In DNA form, the CDR3 reads TGTGCCAGCCGCCTAGGGCGGGGGGGTGCAGATACGCAGTATTTT. This chain joins TRBV5-4 and TRBJ2-3; 9 bases map to TRBD2. V shed 7 bases, J shed 4 bases, and the junction held 10 bases outside the gene matches. Germline loops: CDR1 SGHNT, CDR2 YYREEE (reference sequence). The CDR3 consists of 15 residues.

CDR3 sequence: CASTLGHSTPQHF. CDR3 coding DNA: TGTGCCAGTACCCTTGGACACTCCACGCCCCAGCATTTT. The chain employs TRBV19 and TRBJ1-5; D perhaps matches TRBD1 (5 bases). In germline, CDR1 is LNHDA, CDR2 SQIVND (reference sequence). Trimming shortened V by 7 bases and J by 9 bases, and 16 bases separated the two germline ends. The CDR3 has 13 residues.

This rearrangement joins TRBV7-9 to TRBJ2-2; 11 positions match TRBD1. Trimming removed 2 bases from V and 4 bases from J; junction bases left unmatched: 3. The CDR3 loop spans 16 amino acids. CDR1 and CDR2 from the germline V gene are SEHNR and FQNEAQ (reference sequence). For the CDR3, the DNA is TGTGCCAGCAGCTTACAAGGACAGGGGGCCACCGGGGAGCTGTTTTTT. Its protein product is CASSLQGQGATGELFF.

This rearrangement joins TRBV10-3 to TRBJ2-6, with TRBD1 matching 11 bases. The CDR3 has 17 residues. The V gene's germline CDR1 is ENHRY and CDR2 SYGVKD. V gave up 8 bases and J gave up 2 bases; unmatched junction bases: 8. This chain's CDR3 is CAIWADRGRAGANVLTF. CDR3 coding DNA: TGTGCCATCTGGGCGGACAGGGGGCGGGCTGGGGCCAACGTCCTGACTTTC.

The CDR3 bases are TGTGCCAGCAGTTCGCAAAGGACAGGCTTTAACACTGAAGCTTTCTTT. Translation gives CASSSQRTGFNTEAFF. The V gene is TRBV6-5, the J gene TRBJ1-1; 7 bases agree with TRBD1. The trim removed 4 bases at V and 2 bases at J, leaving 10 bases unmatched. This CDR3 has 16 residues. Germline lookup yields CDR1 MNHEY and CDR2 SVGAGI.

In nucleotides, the CDR3 is TGTGCCAGCAGTTTATCAGTGACAGGGAATGAAAAACTGTTTTTT. This translates into CASSLSVTGNEKLFF. The chain couples TRBV28 to TRBJ1-4; TRBD1 aligns across 7 bases. CDR1 is MDHEN and CDR2 is SYDVKM in the germline V gene. This CDR3 comprises 15 residues. J gave up 5 bases and V 1 base, and 4 bases lay outside the gene matches.

This chain joins TRBV18 and TRBJ1-1, with 8 bases aligning to TRBD1. The J segment lost 5 bases and the V segment lost 2 bases, leaving 13 bases of the junction unmatched. The germline CDR1 and CDR2 sequences are KGHSH and LQKENI. The CDR3 length is 17 residues. CDR3 sequence reads: CASSPGLAGGAKTEAFF. The CDR3 bases are TGTGCCAGCTCACCAGGTCTGGCAGGGGGCGCGAAGACTGAAGCTTTCTTT.

For the CDR3, the DNA is TGTGCCATCAGTGGTGACAGGGGTTCCGTCGATGGCTACACCTTC. Translation: CAISGDRGSVDGYTF. The genes are TRBV10-3 and TRBJ1-2; 8 positions agree with TRBD1. Germline values: CDR1 ENHRY, CDR2 SYGVKD. The V segment lost 4 bases and the J segment 6 bases; nucleotides outside the gene matches: 10. The CDR3 is 15 amino acids.

The chain combines TRBV28 with TRBJ1-5; TRBD1 matches 7 bases. The trim removed 1 base at V and 2 bases at J, leaving 2 bases unmatched. Germline values: CDR1 MDHEN, CDR2 SYDVKM. This CDR3 has 15 residues. For the CDR3, the DNA is TGTGCCAGCAGTTTATTTGGACAGGGCAATCAGCCCCAGCATTTT. The encoded protein is CASSLFGQGNQPQHF.

This sequence joins TRBV7-8 and TRBJ1-4; D unresolved. Trimming took off 5 bases at V and 3 bases at J, with 13 bases between the two ends. Germline V gene lookup returns CDR1 SGHVS and CDR2 FQNEAQ. This CDR3 has 15 residues. CDR3 sequence (DNA): TGTGCCAGCAGCGGAGGGAGCGGAGCTAATGAAAAACTGTTTTTT. It encodes CASSGGSGANEKLFF.

CDR3 in amino acids: CASSFPAGENQPQHF. DNA for the CDR3: TGTGCCAGCAGCTTCCCCGCGGGGGAGAATCAGCCCCAGCATTTT. The V call is TRBV7-3, the J call TRBJ1-5; D is possibly TRBD1 (5 bases). The CDR3 runs 15 residues. Germline V gives CDR1 SGHTA, CDR2 FQGTGA. Deletions cut 3 bases from V and 4 bases from J, with 13 bases between.

The V gene is TRBV30, the J gene TRBJ1-2; D unresolved. Germline V gene sequence: CDR1 GTSNPN, CDR2 SVGIG (reference sequence). CDR3 length: 12 residues. With 8 bases removed from V and 1 base from J, the gap between germline ends came to 11 bases. In DNA form, the CDR3 reads TGTGCCGGAGGGTTCTTTAACTATGGCTACACCTTC. It encodes CAGGFFNYGYTF.

The chain carries TRBV13 and TRBJ2-7; TRBD2 agrees at 12 bases. The CDR3 spans 16 residues. Germline V gene sequence: CDR1 PRHDT, CDR2 FYEKMQ (reference sequence). J gave up 3 bases and V 4 bases, and 7 bases lay outside the gene matches. The CDR3 DNA follows: TGTGCCAGCAGCTACCCCCTAGCGGGGGGGGGCTACGAGCAGTACTTC. Translated, it gives CASSYPLAGGGYEQYF.

This chain links TRBV5-4 with TRBJ2-1, with TRBD2 matching 7 bases. This CDR3 contains 14 residues. Germline V CDR1 and CDR2: SGHNT, YYREEE (reference sequence). J gave up 10 bases and V 0 bases, and 7 bases lay outside the gene matches. CDR3 amino acids: CASSLEGEGREQFF. The CDR3 DNA sequence: TGTGCCAGCAGCTTGGAAGGGGAGGGGAGGGAGCAGTTCTTC.

J is TRBJ1-3 and V is TRBV19; tentatively, D is TRBD1 (6 bases). The CDR3 runs 19 residues. The V end lost 1 base, the J end lost 4 bases, and 23 bases lay between the germline ends. The V gene's germline CDR1 is LNHDA and CDR2 SQIVND (reference sequence). The CDR3, as DNA: TGTGCCAGTAGTATAGTAGGACAGCGGTACCGACTCCGAGGAAACACCATATATTTT. Amino acid sequence: CASSIVGQRYRLRGNTIYF.

This chain's CDR3 is CASSLATTDYGYTF. The CDR3 DNA follows: TGTGCCAGCAGCTTGGCGACGACAGACTATGGCTACACCTTC. The genes are TRBV5-8 and TRBJ1-2, with D tentatively TRBD1 (5 bases). The V gene lost 0 bases and the J gene lost 3 bases, with 9 bases spanning the gap. The CDR3 sequence is 14 residues long. Germline V gene lookup returns CDR1 SGHTS and CDR2 YDEGEE. The entire variable domain, with the rest obtained from reference TRBV5-8 and TRBJ1-2, is as follows: EAGVTQSPTHLIKTRGQQATLRCSPISGHTSVYWYQQALGLGLQFLLWYDEGEERNRGNFPPRFSGRQFPNYSSELNVNALELEDSALYLCASSLATTDYGYTFGSGTRLTVV.

V usage is TRBV5-1 and J usage is TRBJ1-5, with D hard to call. V lost 4 bases, J lost 0 bases, and 8 bases lay in between. The CDR3 runs to 14 residues. CDR1 is SGHRS, CDR2 YFSETQ, per germline. CDR3: CASSEGYSNQPQHF. CDR3 DNA sequence: TGCGCCAGCAGCGAGGGATATAGCAATCAGCCCCAGCATTTT.